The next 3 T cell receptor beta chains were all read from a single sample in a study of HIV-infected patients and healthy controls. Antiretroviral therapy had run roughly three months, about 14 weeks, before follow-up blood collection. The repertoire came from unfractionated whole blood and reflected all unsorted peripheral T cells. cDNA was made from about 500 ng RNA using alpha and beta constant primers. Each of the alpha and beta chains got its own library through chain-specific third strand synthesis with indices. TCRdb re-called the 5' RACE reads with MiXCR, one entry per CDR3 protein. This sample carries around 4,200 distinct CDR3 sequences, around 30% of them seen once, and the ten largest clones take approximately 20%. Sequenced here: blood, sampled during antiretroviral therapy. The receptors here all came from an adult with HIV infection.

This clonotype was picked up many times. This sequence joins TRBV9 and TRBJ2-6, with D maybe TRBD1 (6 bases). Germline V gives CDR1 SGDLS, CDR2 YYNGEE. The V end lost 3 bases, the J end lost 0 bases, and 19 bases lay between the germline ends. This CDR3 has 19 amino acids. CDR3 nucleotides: TGTGCCAGCAGCGCGACCGGGACACAACGAGCCTCTGGGGCCAACGTCCTGACTTTC. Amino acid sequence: CASSATGTQRASGANVLTF.

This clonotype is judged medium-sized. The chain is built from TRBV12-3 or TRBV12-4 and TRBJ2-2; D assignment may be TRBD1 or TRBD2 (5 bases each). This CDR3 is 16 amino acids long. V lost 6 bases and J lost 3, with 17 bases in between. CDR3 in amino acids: CASRTRGPSHTGELFF. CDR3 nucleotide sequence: TGTGCCAGCAGGACCCGGGGCCCTTCTCACACCGGGGAGCTGTTTTTT.

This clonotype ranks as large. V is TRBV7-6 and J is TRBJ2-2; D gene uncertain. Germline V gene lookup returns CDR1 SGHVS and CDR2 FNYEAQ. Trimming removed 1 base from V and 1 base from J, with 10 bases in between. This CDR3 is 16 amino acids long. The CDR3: CASSLEGSGNTGELFF. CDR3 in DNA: TGTGCCAGCAGCTTAGAAGGATCAGGGAACACCGGGGAGCTGTTTTTT.